Following are 29 T cell receptor beta chains from one sample sequenced in a study of blood T cell repertoires in COVID-19. Some clones are missing from TCRdb's copy, which holds only in-frame ones; the method was immunoSEQ multiplex PCR. In the table there are under 130,000 clones, approximately 92% of which are singletons. The specimen sequenced was peripheral blood. These receptors originate from a woman of 80 years or more with acute or convalescent COVID-19.

The rearrangement links TRBV7-9 to TRBJ2-7; tentative D call: TRBD1 (6 bases). This CDR3 region has 14 residues. Trimming took 1 base from V and 2 from J, leaving 9 bases between them. Germline lookup yields CDR1 SEHNR and CDR2 FQNEAQ (reference sequence). The CDR3 loop reads CASSLGQAPYEQYF. DNA of the CDR3: TGTGCCAGCAGCTTAGGACAGGCCCCCTACGAGCAGTACTTC. The complete variable domain, with remaining parts taken from reference TRBV7-9 and TRBJ2-7, reads DTGVSQNPRHKITKRGQNVTFRCDPISEHNRLYWYRQTLGQGPEFLTYFQNEAQLEKSRLLSDRFSAERPKGSFSTLEIQRTEQGDSAMYLCASSLGQAPYEQYFGPGTRLTVT.

This clone has a handful of counts. This chain links TRBV5-1 with TRBJ2-1, with D possibly being TRBD1 (6 bases). V was cut by 7 bases and J by 3 bases, with 20 bases left in between. The CDR3 has 16 amino acids. Looked up from germline, CDR1 is SGHRS and CDR2 is YFSETQ. CDR3 nucleotide sequence: TGCGCCAGCTCCCAGGAACGGGACATTTACTACAATGAGCAGTTCTTC. Encoded protein: CASSQERDIYYNEQFF.

The chain links TRBV2 to TRBJ2-1; TRBD1 might be the D (6 bases). The germline V gene has CDR1 SNHLY and CDR2 FYNNEI. The V end was cut by 8 bases, the J end by 1 base, with 9 bases between. This CDR3 is built from 13 residues. The DNA for the CDR3 is TGTGCCAGCTCACAGGGATCCTACAATGAGCAGTTCTTC. Encoded protein: CASSQGSYNEQFF. Looking up the rest from reference TRBV2 and TRBJ2-1 gives the full variable domain: EPEVTQTPSHQVTQMGQEVILRCVPISNHLYFYWYRQILGQKVEFLVSFYNNEISEKSEIFDDQFSVERPDGSNFTLKIRSTKLEDSAMYFCASSQGSYNEQFFGPGTRLTVL.

This chain links TRBV5-4 with TRBJ1-6; 8 bases map to TRBD1. The CDR3 is 15 residues long. CDR1 and CDR2 (germline): SGHNT, YYREEE (reference sequence). Germline trimming cut 4 bases from V and 3 bases from J; bases unmatched to any gene: 3. CDR3 sequence reads: CASSRGQDYNSPLHF. CDR3 coding DNA: TGTGCCAGCAGCAGGGGACAGGACTATAATTCACCCCTCCACTTT.

This rearrangement joins TRBV28 to TRBJ1-1; 7 bases are a match to TRBD1. Trimming cost V 5 bases and J 9 bases; bases outside gene matches: 12. The CDR3 has 14 amino acids. Germline assignment: CDR1 MDHEN and CDR2 SYDVKM. The chain's CDR3 is CASSPHMTGSKAFF. Written as DNA, the CDR3 is TGTGCCAGCAGTCCCCACATGACAGGGAGTAAAGCTTTCTTT.

The chain combines TRBV3-1 (or the pseudogene TRBV3-2) with TRBJ2-3; 8 nucleotides agree with TRBD2. The CDR3 length is 17 residues. Germline V gene data show CDR1 as LGHDT and CDR2 as YNNKEL (reference sequence). V lost 0 bases and J lost 4; bases outside the gene matches: 9. The CDR3 region has the DNA TGTGCCAGCAGCCAAGATGGGTACGCGGGGGGACCAGATACGCAGTATTTT. Encoded protein: CASSQDGYAGGPDTQYF.

The chain employs TRBV14 and TRBJ2-7; TRBD1 agrees at 9 bases. V gave up 3 bases and J gave up 0 bases; unmatched junction bases: 6. This CDR3 spans 16 amino acids. Germline V lookup: CDR1 SGHDN, CDR2 FVKESK. CDR3 nucleotides: TGTGCCAGCAGCCAGGTTGGACAGGGGATCTCCTACGAGCAGTACTTC. Protein sequence: CASSQVGQGISYEQYF.

A remark on this clone: Other DNA sequences in the sample encode the same CDR3. The V and J genes are TRBV4-1 and TRBJ2-5; 13 nucleotides align to TRBD2. The CDR3 sequence is 16 residues long. The V segment lost 1 base and the J segment 5 bases; nucleotides outside the gene matches: 4. Germline values: CDR1 MGHRA, CDR2 YSYEKL. The CDR3 region is CASSQGGLAGRETQYF. Written as DNA, the CDR3 is TGCGCCAGCAGCCAAGGGGGACTAGCGGGGAGGGAGACCCAGTACTTC.

The rearrangement links TRBV11-2 to TRBJ2-7; D possibly corresponds to TRBD1 (5 bases). Germline V lookup: CDR1 SGHAT, CDR2 FQNNGV. The CDR3 runs to 12 residues. The germline V and J ends were trimmed by 4 bases and 6 bases, with 10 bases remaining between them. CDR3: CASSSTTGEQYF. The CDR3 DNA is TGTGCCAGCAGCTCCACTACAGGCGAGCAGTACTTC.

This chain uses TRBV13 with TRBJ1-1; D possibly corresponds to TRBD1 (5 bases). This CDR3 has 13 residues. V lost 5 bases and J lost 1, with 8 bases in between. In germline, CDR1 is PRHDT, CDR2 FYEKMQ (reference sequence). The CDR3: CASSLQANTEAFF. The DNA of the CDR3 is TGTGCCAGCAGCCTACAGGCGAACACTGAAGCTTTCTTT.

The chain uses TRBV6-6 and TRBJ1-2, with D possibly being TRBD1 (6 bases). V lost 5 bases, J lost 6 bases, and 13 bases lay in between. CDR1 MNHNY and CDR2 SVGAGI come from the germline V gene (reference sequence). CDR3 size: 13 residues. The CDR3 protein is CASSPFGGDGYTF. The CDR3 DNA sequence: TGTGCCAGCAGTCCCTTTGGGGGCGATGGCTACACCTTC.

The chain uses TRBV7-2 and TRBJ2-7; 9 bases match TRBD1. The V and J ends lost 3 bases and 1 base, in that order; junction bases with no gene match: 7. Per germline, CDR1 SGHTA and CDR2 FQGNSA. This CDR3 has 16 residues. The CDR3 is CASSFIGGQGSYEQYF. The CDR3, as DNA: TGTGCCAGCAGCTTTATTGGGGGACAGGGTTCCTACGAGCAGTACTTC.

This clone was observed once. The same CDR3 is also encoded by other DNA sequences in this sample. This chain links TRBV2 with TRBJ2-5, with D tentatively TRBD1 (5 bases). Germline V CDR1 and CDR2: SNHLY, FYNNEI. V was pared by 2 bases and J by 0 bases, with 7 bases between. CDR3 length: 14 amino acids. The CDR3 bases are TGTGCCAGCAGTGAATTCAGGGACCAAGAGACCCAGTACTTC. This sequence encodes CASSEFRDQETQYF.

The chain uses TRBV28 and TRBJ2-2; 9 bases line up with TRBD1. Germline-derived CDR1 and CDR2 are MDHEN and SYDVKM. After removal of 6 bases from V and 6 bases from J, the junction contained 11 bases not matched to a gene. The CDR3 has 16 residues. Here the CDR3 reads CASSSIRDRVAGELFF. For the CDR3, the DNA is TGTGCCAGCAGCTCGATCCGGGACAGGGTAGCCGGGGAGCTGTTTTTT.

The V gene is TRBV4-2, the J gene TRBJ1-2; D is undetermined. CDR1 and CDR2 from the germline V gene are LGHNA and YNFKEQ. Trimming took 0 bases from V and 5 from J, leaving 7 bases between them. The length of the CDR3 is 13 residues. Here the CDR3 reads CASSQEIEYGYTF. The CDR3 region has the DNA TGTGCCAGCAGCCAAGAGATTGAGTATGGCTACACCTTC.

This clone was seen once. This sample includes further DNA sequences coding for the same CDR3. In DNA, the CDR3 is TGCGCCAGCAGCTCGGGACAGGGCACAGATACGCAGTATTTT. It is translated as CASSSGQGTDTQYF. The chain employs TRBV5-1 and TRBJ2-3; the match to TRBD1 covers 8 bases. CDR1 is SGHRS, CDR2 YFSETQ, per germline. The CDR3 extends over 14 amino acids. The V gene end was trimmed by 3 bases and the J gene end by 1 base; junction bases not matched to a gene: 1.

The chain uses TRBV18 and TRBJ1-4; maybe TRBD1 (5 bases). Germline V gives CDR1 KGHSH, CDR2 LQKENI. Between the trimmed V and J ends, which lost 3 bases and 8 bases, there was a span of 10 bases. CDR3 length: 13 residues. The CDR3 region has the DNA TGTGCCAGCTCACCGGGACGGGAGGAAAAACTGTTTTTT. Protein product: CASSPGREEKLFF.

This clone turned up a few times. Here the CDR3 DNA reads TGTGCCAGTAGTATAGATTCGCGCGGGGGAAACACTGAAGCTTTCTTT. The encoded protein is CASSIDSRGGNTEAFF. The rearrangement uses TRBV19 and TRBJ1-1; perhaps TRBD1 as D (5 bases). The CDR3 length is 16 residues. Germline CDR1 is LNHDA and CDR2 is SQIVND (reference sequence). V dropped 0 bases and J dropped 2 bases, with 13 bases sitting between them.

The chain carries TRBV14 and TRBJ2-7; 7 bases match TRBD1. The CDR3 is 12 amino acids. The ends lost 1 base at V and 10 bases at J; junction bases unmatched: 4. From germline, CDR1 is SGHDN and CDR2 FVKESK. CDR3 region: CASSQAGTAQYF. For the CDR3, the DNA is TGTGCCAGCAGCCAAGCCGGGACAGCCCAGTACTTC.

Here the CDR3 reads CASSLVLAGREKLFF. As DNA, the CDR3 is TGTGCCAGCAGCTTAGTTCTTGCCGGGAGGGAAAAACTGTTTTTT. The rearrangement joins TRBV7-9 to TRBJ1-4, with D unclear. The V gene's germline CDR1 is SEHNR and CDR2 FQNEAQ (reference sequence). The CDR3 is 15 residues long. With 1 base removed from V and 8 bases from J, the gap between germline ends came to 14 bases.

This chain uses TRBV14 with TRBJ2-5, with 9 positions matching TRBD2. There are 14 residues in the CDR3. With 1 base clipped from V and 7 bases from J, the junction kept 4 bases outside the gene matches. The germline V gene has CDR1 SGHDN and CDR2 FVKESK. The CDR3 coding sequence is TGTGCCAGCAGCCAAGCTAGCGGGGCCGTGACCCAGTACTTC. Its protein product is CASSQASGAVTQYF.

The chain employs TRBV29-1 and TRBJ1-2; D unresolved. Looked up from germline, CDR1 is SQVTM and CDR2 is ANQGSEA. V was trimmed by 7 bases and J by 5 bases, leaving 14 bases between them. The CDR3 length is 12 residues. CDR3 sequence (DNA): TGCAGCGCCCCGAGCGGAGGATATGGCTACACCTTC. Its protein product is CSAPSGGYGYTF.

V and J are TRBV9 and TRBJ2-3; TRBD2 agrees at 7 bases. Germline assignment: CDR1 SGDLS and CDR2 YYNGEE. The CDR3 is 16 amino acids. Germline trimming cut 4 bases from V and 2 bases from J; bases unmatched to any gene: 10. This chain's CDR3 is CASSPQPGLLTDTQYF. CDR3 bases: TGTGCCAGCAGCCCACAGCCGGGACTACTCACAGATACGCAGTATTTT. Full variable domain (remainder filled in from reference TRBV9 and TRBJ2-3): DSGVTQTPKHLITATGQRVTLRCSPRSGDLSVYWYQQSLDQGLQFLIQYYNGEERAKGNILERFSAQQFPDLHSELNLSSLELGDSALYFCASSPQPGLLTDTQYFGPGTRLTVL.

The count of this clone is one. The chain has TRBV9 and TRBJ1-2; D gene unclear. V lost 4 bases and J lost 6, with 10 bases in between. The CDR3 spans 12 residues. Germline assignment: CDR1 SGDLS and CDR2 YYNGEE. The CDR3 reads CASSPPVDGYTF. DNA for the CDR3: TGTGCCAGCAGCCCCCCAGTGGATGGCTACACCTTC.

Only a few counts were recorded for this clone. V gene TRBV7-2 combines with J gene TRBJ2-2; the match to TRBD2 covers 16 bases. This CDR3 region has 18 residues. Germline V gene data show CDR1 as SGHTA and CDR2 as FQGNSA. Trimming removed 5 bases from V and 4 bases from J; junction bases left unmatched: 7. This CDR3 is CASSPGLAGGRGTGELFF. The CDR3 coding sequence is TGTGCCAGCAGCCCGGGACTAGCGGGGGGGCGAGGCACCGGGGAGCTGTTTTTT.

A word on this clone: At the DNA level, this CDR3 is encoded by other sequences in the same sample as well. The J gene is TRBJ1-6, the V gene TRBV7-9; D is undetermined. Germline V gene data show CDR1 as SEHNR and CDR2 as FQNEAQ (reference sequence). The V gene lost 1 base and the J gene lost 0 bases, with 4 bases spanning the gap. This CDR3 spans 15 amino acids. The CDR3: CASSLGSSYNSPLHF. The DNA of the CDR3 is TGTGCCAGCAGCTTAGGGAGCTCCTATAATTCACCCCTCCACTTT.

The gene calls are TRBV19 and TRBJ2-1, with TRBD1 matching over 7 bases. The CDR3 is 16 residues long. The germline V gene encodes CDR1 LNHDA and CDR2 SQIVND (reference sequence). Germline trimming cut 0 bases from V and 2 bases from J; bases unmatched to any gene: 4. CDR3: CASSIDRGPPYNEQFF. The CDR3 region has the DNA TGTGCCAGTAGTATAGATAGGGGGCCCCCCTACAATGAGCAGTTCTTC.

V usage is TRBV11-2 and J usage is TRBJ1-1, with TRBD1 as a possible D gene (6 bases). The V end lost 1 base, the J end lost 1 base, and 7 bases lay between the germline ends. Germline values: CDR1 SGHAT, CDR2 FQNNGV. The CDR3 spans 14 residues. In DNA form, the CDR3 reads TGTGCCAGCAGCTTAGCACAGGGGAACACTGAAGCTTTCTTT. Translation: CASSLAQGNTEAFF.

This sequence joins TRBV18 and TRBJ1-1; D gene unclear. There are 15 residues in the CDR3. Germline lookup yields CDR1 KGHSH and CDR2 LQKENI. Trimming left V 3 bases short and J 1 base short, with 12 bases between. CDR3 residues: CASSPWQSGNTEAFF. CDR3 bases: TGTGCCAGCTCACCGTGGCAGTCGGGGAACACTGAAGCTTTCTTT.